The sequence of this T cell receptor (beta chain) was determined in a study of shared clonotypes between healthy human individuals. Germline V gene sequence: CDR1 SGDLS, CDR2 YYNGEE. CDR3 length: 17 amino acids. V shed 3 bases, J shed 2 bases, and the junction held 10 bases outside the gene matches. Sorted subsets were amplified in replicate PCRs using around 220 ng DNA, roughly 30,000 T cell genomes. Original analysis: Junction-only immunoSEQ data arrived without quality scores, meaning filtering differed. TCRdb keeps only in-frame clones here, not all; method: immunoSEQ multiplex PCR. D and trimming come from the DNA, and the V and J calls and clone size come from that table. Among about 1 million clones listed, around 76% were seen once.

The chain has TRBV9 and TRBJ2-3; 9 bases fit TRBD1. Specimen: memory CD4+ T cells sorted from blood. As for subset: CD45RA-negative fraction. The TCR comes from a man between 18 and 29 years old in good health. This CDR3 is CASSARPRTGATDTQYF. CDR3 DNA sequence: TGTGCCAGCAGCGCCCGACCTAGGACAGGGGCCACAGATACGCAGTATTTT. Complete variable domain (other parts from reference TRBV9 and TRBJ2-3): DSGVTQTPKHLITATGQRVTLRCSPRSGDLSVYWYQQSLDQGLQFLIQYYNGEERAKGNILERFSAQQFPDLHSELNLSSLELGDSALYFCASSARPRTGATDTQYFGPGTRLTVL.